The present T cell receptor (beta chain) was sequenced within a study of control samples from healthy donors and cancer patients. Libraries were prepared by immunoSEQ multiplex PCR; TCRdb keeps only in-frame clonotypes and omits some of them. The sample has over 100,000 clones, roughly 92% seen once. CDR1 is MNHNS, CDR2 SASEGT, per germline. This CDR3 has 14 amino acids. V lost 2 bases to trimming and J lost 0 bases, with 8 bases between them. The receptor was isolated from a young man in good health. The chain joins TRBV6-1 to TRBJ2-7; D not resolved. The sequenced material came from blood. The CDR3 sequence: CASSETSLSYEQYF. As DNA, the CDR3 is TGTGCCAGCAGTGAAACCTCTCTCTCCTACGAGCAGTACTTC.